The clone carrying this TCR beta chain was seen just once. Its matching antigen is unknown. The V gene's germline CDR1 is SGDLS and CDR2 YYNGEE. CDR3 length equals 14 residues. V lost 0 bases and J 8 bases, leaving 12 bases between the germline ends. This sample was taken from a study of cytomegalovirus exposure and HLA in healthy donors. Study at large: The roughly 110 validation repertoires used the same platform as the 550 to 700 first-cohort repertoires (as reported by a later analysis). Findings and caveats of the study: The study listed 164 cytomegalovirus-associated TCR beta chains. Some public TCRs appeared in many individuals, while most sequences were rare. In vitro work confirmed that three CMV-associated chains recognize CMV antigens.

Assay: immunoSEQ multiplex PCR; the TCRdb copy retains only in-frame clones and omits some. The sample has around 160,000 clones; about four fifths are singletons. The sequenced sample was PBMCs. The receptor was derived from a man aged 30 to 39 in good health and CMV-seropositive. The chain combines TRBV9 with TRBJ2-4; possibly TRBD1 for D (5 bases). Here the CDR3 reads CASSVEGARDIQYF. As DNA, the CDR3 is TGTGCCAGCAGCGTAGAAGGGGCAAGGGACATTCAGTACTTC.